This is a list of T cell receptor beta chains from one sample in a study of human T cells and chemical hapten exposure. In TCRdb, the RACE reads were re-called with MiXCR into one record per CDR3 protein. Here the sample spans some 110,000 distinct CDR3 sequences, about 10% being singletons. The sequenced sample was whole blood, obtained in connection with sensitization to the hapten diphenylcyclopropenone (DPC). All receptors derive from a woman aged 45-60 years with alopecia areata. Some clones in this sample may be carry-over from other donors' samples. Each CDR3 is given with its conserved first and last residue. Fields, in order: D gene, clone size, J gene, V gene, CDR3 DNA, CDR3 protein. A D gene is named only where the DNA matches it firmly. For some rows the clone size is stated as once, few or many, or as a class when expanded; others skip it.

d_gene: .; abundance: .; j_gene: TRBJ2-7; v_gene: TRBV7-2; CDR3nt: TGTGCCAGCACCCCAGCGGGTTACAGTTACGAGCAGTACTTC; CDR3aa: CASTPAGYSYEQYF
d_gene: .; abundance: .; j_gene: TRBJ1-6; v_gene: TRBV9; CDR3nt: TGTGCCAGCAGCTCTAAGGGAGCCTATAATTCACCCCTCCACTTT; CDR3aa: CASSSKGAYNSPLHF
d_gene: .; abundance: .; j_gene: TRBJ2-1; v_gene: TRBV12-3/TRBV12-4; CDR3nt: TGTGCCAGCAGTCAGGGGCCTAATGAGCAGTTCTTC; CDR3aa: CASSQGPNEQFF
d_gene: TRBD2; abundance: many; j_gene: TRBJ2-7; v_gene: TRBV13; CDR3nt: TGTGCCAGCAGCCCCGGGACTAGCGGGCCCTACGAGCAGTACTTC; CDR3aa: CASSPGTSGPYEQYF
d_gene: TRBD1; abundance: many; j_gene: TRBJ1-2; v_gene: TRBV18; CDR3nt: TGTGCCAGCTCACCAGGGACAGGGTTCAACTATGGCTACACCTTC; CDR3aa: CASSPGTGFNYGYTF
d_gene: TRBD1; abundance: few; j_gene: TRBJ2-5; v_gene: TRBV28; CDR3nt: TGTGCCAGCGAACCCGGACAGGGTCGTCCCCAAGAGACCCAGTACTTC; CDR3aa: CASEPGQGRPQETQYF
d_gene: .; abundance: few; j_gene: TRBJ1-2; v_gene: TRBV5-1; CDR3nt: TGCGCCAGCAGCTTTTCGGCGGAGGCTGGCTACACCTTC; CDR3aa: CASSFSAEAGYTF
d_gene: TRBD2; abundance: few; j_gene: TRBJ2-3; v_gene: TRBV6-5; CDR3nt: TGTGCCAGCAGTTCTCAGACTAGCGGGGGCACGCATACGCAGTATTTT; CDR3aa: CASSSQTSGGTHTQYF
d_gene: TRBD2; abundance: many; j_gene: TRBJ2-7; v_gene: TRBV4-2; CDR3nt: TGTGCCAGCCGGGACTCTAGCGGAGACTACGAGCAGTACTTC; CDR3aa: CASRDSSGDYEQYF
d_gene: TRBD1; abundance: few; j_gene: TRBJ1-2; v_gene: TRBV20-1; CDR3nt: TGCAGTGCTAGAAGGGACAGGGGAAGTTCGGATGGCTACACCTTC; CDR3aa: CSARRDRGSSDGYTF
d_gene: .; abundance: .; j_gene: TRBJ1-1; v_gene: TRBV12-3/TRBV12-4; CDR3nt: TGTGCCAGCAGTTTAGCGAGAGGAGGAACTGAAGCTTTCTTT; CDR3aa: CASSLARGGTEAFF
d_gene: .; abundance: .; j_gene: TRBJ1-1; v_gene: TRBV5-1; CDR3nt: TGCGCCAGCAGCTCCGGGGAGGGGGGAGTGAACACTGAAGCTTTCTTT; CDR3aa: CASSSGEGGVNTEAFF
d_gene: .; abundance: few; j_gene: TRBJ2-7; v_gene: TRBV20-1; CDR3nt: TGCAGTGCTAGAGTCCCCCTGGCTGGGTCCTACGAGCAGTACTTC; CDR3aa: CSARVPLAGSYEQYF
d_gene: .; abundance: .; j_gene: TRBJ1-2; v_gene: TRBV6-1; CDR3nt: TGTGCCAGCAGTGAACCCCCCTACGGCCAGTCGGTCGATGGCTACACCTTC; CDR3aa: CASSEPPYGQSVDGYTF
d_gene: TRBD2; abundance: many; j_gene: TRBJ2-2; v_gene: TRBV5-1; CDR3nt: TGCGCCAGCAGCACGGGACTATGGAACACCGGGGAGCTGTTTTTT; CDR3aa: CASSTGLWNTGELFF
d_gene: TRBD2; abundance: .; j_gene: TRBJ2-2; v_gene: TRBV29-1; CDR3nt: TGCAGCGTTGAAGACGCTAGCGGGAACACCGGGGAGCTGTTTTTT; CDR3aa: CSVEDASGNTGELFF
d_gene: TRBD1; abundance: .; j_gene: TRBJ2-7; v_gene: TRBV27; CDR3nt: TGTGCCAGCAGGAGTGCCGGGACAGAAGGAGAGCAGTACTTC; CDR3aa: CASRSAGTEGEQYF
d_gene: .; abundance: .; j_gene: TRBJ2-7; v_gene: TRBV24-1; CDR3nt: TGTGCCCCCCGACTAACCTACGAGCAGTACTTC; CDR3aa: CAPRLTYEQYF
d_gene: .; abundance: .; j_gene: TRBJ1-1; v_gene: TRBV20-1; CDR3nt: TGCAGTGCAGGTGGCGTCAGAGAGAACACTGAAGCTTTCTTT; CDR3aa: CSAGGVRENTEAFF
d_gene: .; abundance: .; j_gene: TRBJ2-5; v_gene: TRBV12-3/TRBV12-4; CDR3nt: TGTGCCAGCAGTTTCCCGGGAAAGGGGTTAGAGACCCAGTACTTC; CDR3aa: CASSFPGKGLETQYF
d_gene: TRBD2; abundance: few; j_gene: TRBJ2-7; v_gene: TRBV28; CDR3nt: TGTGCCAGCAGTTCTCCCGGGACTAACAACTACGAGCAGTACTTC; CDR3aa: CASSSPGTNNYEQYF
d_gene: .; abundance: many; j_gene: TRBJ1-1; v_gene: TRBV13; CDR3nt: TGTGCCAGCAGCCCCCCGAACACTGAAGCTTTCTTT; CDR3aa: CASSPPNTEAFF
d_gene: TRBD1; abundance: many; j_gene: TRBJ1-2; v_gene: TRBV5-4; CDR3nt: TGTGCCAGCAGCTTGGTGGGGACAGTCTATGGCTACACCTTC; CDR3aa: CASSLVGTVYGYTF
d_gene: TRBD1; abundance: few; j_gene: TRBJ2-1; v_gene: TRBV4-1; CDR3nt: TGCGCCAGCAGCCGAACTTTCGGGACAGCCAATGAGCAGTTCTTC; CDR3aa: CASSRTFGTANEQFF
d_gene: .; abundance: many; j_gene: TRBJ2-6; v_gene: TRBV18; CDR3nt: TGTGCCAGCTCCTTGGGGGCCGGTGGGGCCAACGTCCTGACTTTC; CDR3aa: CASSLGAGGANVLTF
d_gene: .; abundance: few; j_gene: TRBJ2-2; v_gene: TRBV7-2; CDR3nt: TGTGCCAGCGGTCCCCGACAGGGAGGGATGACCGGGGAGCTGTTTTTT; CDR3aa: CASGPRQGGMTGELFF
d_gene: .; abundance: .; j_gene: TRBJ2-7; v_gene: TRBV7-2; CDR3nt: TGTGCCAGCAGCTTAGGTTTTACTGGGGCGGTCGAGCAGTACTTC; CDR3aa: CASSLGFTGAVEQYF
d_gene: .; abundance: many; j_gene: TRBJ2-1; v_gene: TRBV24-1; CDR3nt: TGTGCCACCAGTGATTTCTACAATGAGCAGTTCTTC; CDR3aa: CATSDFYNEQFF
d_gene: .; abundance: .; j_gene: TRBJ1-4; v_gene: TRBV6-5; CDR3nt: TGTGCCAGCTCAAGGGGGAGATATGAAAAACTGTTTTTT; CDR3aa: CASSRGRYEKLFF
d_gene: TRBD2; abundance: .; j_gene: TRBJ2-5; v_gene: TRBV20-1; CDR3nt: TGCAGTGCTAGCCCGACTAGCGGGGCGCAAGAGACCCAGTACTTC; CDR3aa: CSASPTSGAQETQYF
d_gene: TRBD1; abundance: few; j_gene: TRBJ2-7; v_gene: TRBV15; CDR3nt: TGTGCCACCAGCAGAGATTTACGACAGGGGGTTGACTACGAGCAGTACTTC; CDR3aa: CATSRDLRQGVDYEQYF
d_gene: .; abundance: .; j_gene: TRBJ2-1; v_gene: TRBV12-3/TRBV12-4; CDR3nt: TGTGCCAGCAGTGTCACGACGGGACAAAGATACAATGAGCAGTTCTTC; CDR3aa: CASSVTTGQRYNEQFF
d_gene: .; abundance: .; j_gene: TRBJ1-1; v_gene: TRBV6-1; CDR3nt: TGTGCCAGCAAACAAAGAGCAGACATGAACACTGAAGCTTTCTTT; CDR3aa: CASKQRADMNTEAFF
d_gene: .; abundance: many; j_gene: TRBJ2-3; v_gene: TRBV28; CDR3nt: TGTGCCAGCAGTTCGCCTCTGGACATTGCTAGCACAGATACGCAGTATTTT; CDR3aa: CASSSPLDIASTDTQYF
d_gene: .; abundance: few; j_gene: TRBJ1-1; v_gene: TRBV20-1; CDR3nt: TGCAGTGCTAGACCCCCGGGGGGGCGCGGGGGCACTGAAGCTTTCTTT; CDR3aa: CSARPPGGRGGTEAFF
d_gene: .; abundance: .; j_gene: TRBJ2-1; v_gene: TRBV5-1; CDR3nt: TGCGCCAGCAGCTGGCCGGGGGACGAGCAGTTCTTC; CDR3aa: CASSWPGDEQFF
d_gene: .; abundance: .; j_gene: TRBJ2-2; v_gene: TRBV4-3; CDR3nt: TGCGCCAGCAGCCAAGAGATCCTTCTTTCGGTCGGGGAGCTGTTTTTT; CDR3aa: CASSQEILLSVGELFF
d_gene: .; abundance: many; j_gene: TRBJ2-3; v_gene: TRBV7-6; CDR3nt: TGTGCCAGCAGCCGGGACCAGAGCACAGATACGCAGTATTTT; CDR3aa: CASSRDQSTDTQYF
d_gene: TRBD1; abundance: .; j_gene: TRBJ2-3; v_gene: TRBV5-1; CDR3nt: TGCGCCAGCAGCTTGGGCGCAGGGGGCAGGGATACGCAGTATTTT; CDR3aa: CASSLGAGGRDTQYF
d_gene: .; abundance: .; j_gene: TRBJ2-3; v_gene: TRBV2; CDR3nt: TGTGCCAGCAGTTCAGGGGGACTTAGCACAGATACGCAGTATTTT; CDR3aa: CASSSGGLSTDTQYF
d_gene: .; abundance: .; j_gene: TRBJ2-1; v_gene: TRBV20-1; CDR3nt: TGCAGTGCTGCCCCTCGTGTGGCTTACAATGAGCAGTTCTTC; CDR3aa: CSAAPRVAYNEQFF
d_gene: .; abundance: once; j_gene: TRBJ1-1; v_gene: TRBV5-5; CDR3nt: TGTGCCAGCAGCTGGGGCGCAGGGTTGAACACTGAAGCTTTCTTT; CDR3aa: CASSWGAGLNTEAFF
d_gene: .; abundance: many; j_gene: TRBJ2-7; v_gene: TRBV9; CDR3nt: TGTGCCAGCAGCGTAGCTAGAGGGTCCGAGCAGTACTTC; CDR3aa: CASSVARGSEQYF
d_gene: .; abundance: .; j_gene: TRBJ1-3; v_gene: TRBV20-1; CDR3nt: TGCAGTGCCTCAGAGGGGGGGACTGGAAACACCATATATTTT; CDR3aa: CSASEGGTGNTIYF
d_gene: .; abundance: few; j_gene: TRBJ1-5; v_gene: TRBV7-2; CDR3nt: TGTGCCAGCAGCTTAGGGGCGTTGGGTCAGCCCCAGCATTTT; CDR3aa: CASSLGALGQPQHF
d_gene: .; abundance: few; j_gene: TRBJ1-1; v_gene: TRBV29-1; CDR3nt: TGCAGCGTTGAGATGGGTCCCAGGAGCACTGAAGCTTTCTTT; CDR3aa: CSVEMGPRSTEAFF
d_gene: TRBD2; abundance: many; j_gene: TRBJ2-3; v_gene: TRBV11-2; CDR3nt: TGTGCCAGCAGCTTCATAGCGGGAGACCAAGATACGCAGTATTTT; CDR3aa: CASSFIAGDQDTQYF
d_gene: .; abundance: many; j_gene: TRBJ2-2; v_gene: TRBV24-1; CDR3nt: TGTGCCACCAGATCGAACAGGGAATCCGGGGAGCTGTTTTTT; CDR3aa: CATRSNRESGELFF
d_gene: .; abundance: many; j_gene: TRBJ2-7; v_gene: TRBV6-5; CDR3nt: TGTGCCAGCAGTTATACCAGAGGGGGGGGCGAGCAGTACTTC; CDR3aa: CASSYTRGGGEQYF
d_gene: .; abundance: many; j_gene: TRBJ2-1; v_gene: TRBV12-3/TRBV12-4; CDR3nt: TGTGCCAGCAGCCGGACATTCCCGTTCTTC; CDR3aa: CASSRTFPFF
d_gene: .; abundance: .; j_gene: TRBJ2-7; v_gene: TRBV13; CDR3nt: TGTGCCAGCAAAGGGAACCCTTATACCGAGCAGTACTTC; CDR3aa: CASKGNPYTEQYF
d_gene: .; abundance: many; j_gene: TRBJ2-3; v_gene: TRBV25-1; CDR3nt: TGTGCCAGCAGCCTCCTTCTAGCTAGCACAGATACGCAGTATTTT; CDR3aa: CASSLLLASTDTQYF
d_gene: .; abundance: few; j_gene: TRBJ1-3; v_gene: TRBV5-5; CDR3nt: TGTGCCAGCAGTCCGGGACTCTCTGGAAACACCATATATTTT; CDR3aa: CASSPGLSGNTIYF
d_gene: TRBD2; abundance: .; j_gene: TRBJ2-5; v_gene: TRBV9; CDR3nt: TGTGCCAGCAGCCCGACTAGCCAGGAGACCCAGTACTTC; CDR3aa: CASSPTSQETQYF
d_gene: TRBD1; abundance: many; j_gene: TRBJ2-7; v_gene: TRBV27; CDR3nt: TGTGCCAGCAGCTTGGGACAGTCCTACGAGCAGTACTTC; CDR3aa: CASSLGQSYEQYF
d_gene: .; abundance: few; j_gene: TRBJ1-1; v_gene: TRBV6-2/TRBV6-3; CDR3nt: TGTGCCAGCAGTTACTCGCCAGGGGTGAAACCTGAAGCTTTCTTT; CDR3aa: CASSYSPGVKPEAFF
d_gene: .; abundance: many; j_gene: TRBJ1-1; v_gene: TRBV7-9; CDR3nt: TGTGCCAGCAGCTTAAGTACGGGAGGGACTGAAGCTTTCTTT; CDR3aa: CASSLSTGGTEAFF
d_gene: .; abundance: .; j_gene: TRBJ2-7; v_gene: TRBV5-4; CDR3nt: TGTGCCAGCAGCTTCACGAGCGGAGATGCCTACGAGCAGTACTTC; CDR3aa: CASSFTSGDAYEQYF
d_gene: TRBD2; abundance: few; j_gene: TRBJ2-1; v_gene: TRBV3-1; CDR3nt: TGTGCCAGCAGCCAAGGGACTAGGGTGGCTGAGCAGTTCTTC; CDR3aa: CASSQGTRVAEQFF
d_gene: .; abundance: .; j_gene: TRBJ2-2; v_gene: TRBV15; CDR3nt: TGTGCCACCAGCAGATCTGTGGCGAACACCGGGGAGCTGTTTTTT; CDR3aa: CATSRSVANTGELFF